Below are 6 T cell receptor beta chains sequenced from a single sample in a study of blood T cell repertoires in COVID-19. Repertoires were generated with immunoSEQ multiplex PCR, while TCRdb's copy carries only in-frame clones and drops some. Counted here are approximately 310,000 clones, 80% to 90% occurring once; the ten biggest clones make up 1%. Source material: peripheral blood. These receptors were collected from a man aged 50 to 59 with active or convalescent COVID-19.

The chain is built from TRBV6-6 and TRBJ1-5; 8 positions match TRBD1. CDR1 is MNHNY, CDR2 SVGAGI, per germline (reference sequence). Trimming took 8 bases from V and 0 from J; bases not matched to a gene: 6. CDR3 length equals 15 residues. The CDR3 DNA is TGTGCCAGCCAAGGACAGGGAGATAGCAATCAGCCCCAGCATTTT. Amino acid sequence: CASQGQGDSNQPQHF.

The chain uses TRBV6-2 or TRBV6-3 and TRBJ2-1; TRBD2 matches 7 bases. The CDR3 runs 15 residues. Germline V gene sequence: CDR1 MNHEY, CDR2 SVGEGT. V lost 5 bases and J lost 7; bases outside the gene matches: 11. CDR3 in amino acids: CASSPGGGGINEQFF. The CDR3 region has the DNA TGTGCCAGCAGTCCCGGTGGGGGGGGGATAAATGAGCAGTTCTTC.

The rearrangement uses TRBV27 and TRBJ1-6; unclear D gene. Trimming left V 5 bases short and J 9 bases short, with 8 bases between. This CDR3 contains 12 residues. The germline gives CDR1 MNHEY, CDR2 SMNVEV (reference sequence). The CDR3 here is CASSERGSPLHF. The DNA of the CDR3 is TGTGCCAGCAGTGAACGGGGTTCACCCCTCCACTTT.

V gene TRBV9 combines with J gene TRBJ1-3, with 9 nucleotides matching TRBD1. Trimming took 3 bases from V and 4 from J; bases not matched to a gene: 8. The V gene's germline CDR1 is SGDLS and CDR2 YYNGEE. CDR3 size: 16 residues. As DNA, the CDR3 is TGTGCCAGCAGCGAGAGGTGGACAGGGGTGGGAAACACCATATATTTT. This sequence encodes CASSERWTGVGNTIYF.

CDR3 residues: CATSDSLQPQHF. The CDR3 DNA is TGTGCCACCAGTGATTCACTACAGCCCCAGCATTTT. The chain has TRBV24-1 and TRBJ1-5; D gene uncertain. The CDR3 is 12 residues long. Trimming took off 2 bases at V and 7 bases at J, with 5 bases between the two ends. From germline, CDR1 is KGHDR and CDR2 SFDVKD.

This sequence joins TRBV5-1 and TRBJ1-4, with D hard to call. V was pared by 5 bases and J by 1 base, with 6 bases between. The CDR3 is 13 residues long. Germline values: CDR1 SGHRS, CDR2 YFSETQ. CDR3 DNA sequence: TGCGCCAGCAGGCGGGAAACTAATGAAAAACTGTTTTTT. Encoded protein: CASRRETNEKLFF.